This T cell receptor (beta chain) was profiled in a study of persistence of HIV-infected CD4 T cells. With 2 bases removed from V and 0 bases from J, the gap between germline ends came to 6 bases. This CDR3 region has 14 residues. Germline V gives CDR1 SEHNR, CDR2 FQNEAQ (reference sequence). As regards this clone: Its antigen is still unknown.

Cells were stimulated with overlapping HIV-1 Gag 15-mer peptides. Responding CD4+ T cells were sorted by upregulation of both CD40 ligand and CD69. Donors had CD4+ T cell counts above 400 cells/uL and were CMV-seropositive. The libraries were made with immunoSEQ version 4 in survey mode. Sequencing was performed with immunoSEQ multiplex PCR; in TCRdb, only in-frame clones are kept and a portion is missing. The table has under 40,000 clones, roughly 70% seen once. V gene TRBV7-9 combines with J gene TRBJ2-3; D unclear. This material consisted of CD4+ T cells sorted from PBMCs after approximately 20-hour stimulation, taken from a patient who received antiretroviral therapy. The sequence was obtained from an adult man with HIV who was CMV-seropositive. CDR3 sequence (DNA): TGTGCCAGCAGCTTAACGGTTAGCACAGATACGCAGTATTTT. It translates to CASSLTVSTDTQYF.